This record concerns one T cell receptor beta chain sequence. The specificity of this receptor is unknown. One end of the junction does not line up with germline, which may come from a read error. The record originates from a study of metastatic and nonmetastatic thyroid tumors (TCRdb year 2020). Notes on the research overall: The researchers compared repertoires between peripheral blood samples and tumor or nodule tissue samples from patients with malignant or benign thyroid disease.

Results the study describes overall, beyond this receptor: In both blood and tumor samples, malignant tumors were reported to have significantly higher TCR beta diversity than benign nodules.

The library relied on PCR. The listed sequencing device is Illumina HiSeq 4000. High-throughput sequencing was used to profile the TCR beta-chain CDR3 region of each patient. As for the original processing: The researchers built a classifier to tell apart papillary thyroid cancer patients with distant metastasis, based on CDR3 differences among clinicopathological groups. The Shannon index was used to assess repertoire diversity, and the Morisita-Horn index was used to assess tumor-blood repertoire similarity. The raw public data were reprocessed by TCRdb itself: fastp quality trimming at Q25, MiXCR clonotype calling, in-frame beta chains only. The V and J calls were determined by TCRdb, not by the authors. This sample comprises several thousand clones, 20% to 30% of them detected only once. The top ten clones comprise roughly a quarter of the sample. Via the germline V gene (reference sequence), CDR1 is SGHKS and CDR2 YYEKEE. From the cysteine through the phenylalanine, the CDR3 covers 15 amino acids. Left in the record is the CDR3 DNA by itself, 45 bases read in frame from the first base.

Before undergoing thyroid surgery, none of the patients had been given any kind of treatment. The study retrospectively analysed patient clinical samples collected from about 2012 to 2019 using T-cell receptor beta sequencing. The rearrangement combines TRBV5-5 with TRBJ2-1; confidence is insufficient to name the D gene. Sequenced input: tumor tissue. The sequence derives from a female donor with papillary thyroid cancer or a benign thyroid nodule (not recorded which). Some clones in this sample may be carry-over from other donors' samples. The nucleotides read TGTGCCAGCAGCTTGGTGATTTTCTCCTACGATGAGCAGTTCTTC. It codes for CASSLVIFSYDEQFF.